This passage covers 5 T cell receptor beta chains from one sample sequenced in a study of shared clonotypes between healthy human individuals. The table came from immunoSEQ multiplex PCR; TCRdb's copy has only in-frame clones and leaves some out. The data hold some 1,100,000 clones, with about four fifths observed a single time. Sequenced material: memory CD4+ T cells from PBMCs. Subset in this sample: CD45RA-negative fraction. The receptors were sampled from a man younger than 35 in good health. Some clones in this sample may be carry-over from other donors' samples.

This chain joins TRBV7-3 and TRBJ2-1, with 9 bases that match TRBD2. CDR3 length equals 15 residues. V dropped 5 bases and J dropped 0; count of bases not matched to a gene: 2. CDR1 SGHTA and CDR2 FQGTGA come from the germline V gene. The CDR3 DNA follows: TGTGCCAGCAGCACACTAGCGGGCTCCTACAATGAGCAGTTCTTC. Translated, it gives CASSTLAGSYNEQFF.

This sequence joins TRBV21-1 and TRBJ2-2; the DNA was not used to check the table's D call, TRBD2. TRBV21-1 counts as a pseudogene. The length of the CDR3 is 17 residues. The DNA of the CDR3 is TGTGCCAGGGGGGGAAGGAGCGGGAGGCCATACACCGGGGAGCTGTTTTTT. Its protein product is CARGGRSGRPYTGELFF.

This chain links TRBV11-2 with TRBJ1-2; D is ambiguous. V gave up 1 base and J gave up 5 bases, with 11 bases separating them. CDR3 length: 14 residues. Germline loops: CDR1 SGHAT, CDR2 FQNNGV. CDR3 coding DNA: TGTGCCAGCAGCTTAGCGGGCAGCAAGTATGGCTACACCTTC. Its translation: CASSLAGSKYGYTF.

The rearrangement uses TRBV27 and TRBJ1-1, with a tentative D call TRBD1 (5 bases). The CDR3 is made up of 14 amino acids. Germline V lookup: CDR1 MNHEY, CDR2 SMNVEV (reference sequence). V was clipped by 2 bases and J by 6 bases, with 13 bases between them. In DNA, the CDR3 is TGTGCCAGCAGTTTAGATCTAGGAGGGGCTGAAGCTTTCTTT. Translating it yields CASSLDLGGAEAFF.

The chain recombines TRBV19 with TRBJ2-2, with a tentative D call TRBD2 (7 bases). V dropped 6 bases and J dropped 8 bases, with 19 bases sitting between them. The CDR3 runs to 15 residues. The germline CDR1 and CDR2 sequences are LNHDA and SQIVND (reference sequence). The CDR3 sequence: CASRAGASPNGELFF. The CDR3 DNA sequence: TGTGCCAGTAGGGCGGGGGCTAGCCCCAATGGGGAGCTGTTTTTT.